This T cell receptor beta chain was observed in a study of blood T cell repertoires in COVID-19. Study-level information: Sources were T cells, B-cell-depleted T cells, or PBMCs; the material itself was cDNA or gDNA.

TCRdb keeps only in-frame clones here, not all; method: immunoSEQ multiplex PCR. The table lists about 410,000 clones, around nine tenths of them singletons. Trimming at V came to 4 bases and at J to 3 bases, leaving 7 bases not matched to a gene. The CDR3 contains 15 residues. Germline V gene lookup returns CDR1 SGDLS and CDR2 YYNGEE. The chain combines TRBV9 with TRBJ2-7; 10 bases align to TRBD1. Source material: peripheral blood. This TCR derives from a woman aged 40 to 49 with COVID-19, enrolled during active disease. CDR3 nucleotide sequence: TGTGCCAGCAGCTCCCGGGACAGGGGAGGCTACGAGCAGTACTTC. Translation gives CASSSRDRGGYEQYF.